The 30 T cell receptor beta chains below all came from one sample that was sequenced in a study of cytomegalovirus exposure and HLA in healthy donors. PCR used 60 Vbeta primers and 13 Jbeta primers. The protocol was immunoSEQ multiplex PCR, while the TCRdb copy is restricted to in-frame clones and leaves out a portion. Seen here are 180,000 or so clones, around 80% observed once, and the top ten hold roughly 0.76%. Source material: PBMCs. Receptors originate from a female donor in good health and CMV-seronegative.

The CDR3 DNA is TGTGCCAGCAGCGACTCGGGGGTTAGCACAGATACGCAGTATTTT. Protein: CASSDSGVSTDTQYF. This rearrangement joins TRBV9 to TRBJ2-3, with D perhaps TRBD2 (6 bases). CDR1 is SGDLS, CDR2 YYNGEE, per germline. The CDR3 spans 15 residues. With 3 bases removed from V and 0 bases from J, the gap between germline ends came to 11 bases.

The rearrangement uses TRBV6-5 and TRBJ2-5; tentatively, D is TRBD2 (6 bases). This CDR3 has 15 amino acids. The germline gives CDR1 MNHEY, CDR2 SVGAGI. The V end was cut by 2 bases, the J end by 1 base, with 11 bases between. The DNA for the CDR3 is TGTGCCAGCAGTTACCTTAGCGGTGCCCAAGAGACCCAGTACTTC. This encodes CASSYLSGAQETQYF.

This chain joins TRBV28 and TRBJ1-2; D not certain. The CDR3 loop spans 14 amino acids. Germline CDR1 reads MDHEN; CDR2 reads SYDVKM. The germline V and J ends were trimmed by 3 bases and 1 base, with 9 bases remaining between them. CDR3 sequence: CASSFQSSNYGYTF. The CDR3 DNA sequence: TGTGCCAGCAGTTTTCAGTCCAGTAACTATGGCTACACCTTC.

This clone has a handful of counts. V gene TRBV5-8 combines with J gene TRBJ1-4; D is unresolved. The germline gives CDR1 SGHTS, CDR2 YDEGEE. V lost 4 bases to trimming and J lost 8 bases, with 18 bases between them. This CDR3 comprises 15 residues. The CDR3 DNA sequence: TGTGCCAGCAGCGGTGGACTGGGAACCCGAGAAAAACTGTTTTTT. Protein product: CASSGGLGTREKLFF.

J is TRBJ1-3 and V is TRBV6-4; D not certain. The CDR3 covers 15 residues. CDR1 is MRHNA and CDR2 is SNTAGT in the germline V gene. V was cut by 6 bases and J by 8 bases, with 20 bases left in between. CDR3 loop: CASRAPTGLRYTIYF. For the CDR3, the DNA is TGTGCCAGCAGGGCCCCGACGGGATTGAGGTACACCATATATTTT.

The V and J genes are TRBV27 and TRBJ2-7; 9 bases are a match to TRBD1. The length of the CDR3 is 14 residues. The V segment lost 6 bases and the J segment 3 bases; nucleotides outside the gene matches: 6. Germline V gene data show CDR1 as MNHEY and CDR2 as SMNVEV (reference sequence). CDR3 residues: CASRSGTGYYEQYF. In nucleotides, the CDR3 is TGTGCCAGCAGATCCGGGACAGGGTACTACGAGCAGTACTTC.

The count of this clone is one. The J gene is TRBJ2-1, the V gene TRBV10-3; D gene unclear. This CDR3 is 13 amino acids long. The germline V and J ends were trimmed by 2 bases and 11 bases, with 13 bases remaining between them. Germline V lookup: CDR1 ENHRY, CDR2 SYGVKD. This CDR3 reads CAISEAANLQQFF. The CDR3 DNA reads TGTGCCATCAGTGAGGCGGCAAACCTCCAGCAGTTCTTC.

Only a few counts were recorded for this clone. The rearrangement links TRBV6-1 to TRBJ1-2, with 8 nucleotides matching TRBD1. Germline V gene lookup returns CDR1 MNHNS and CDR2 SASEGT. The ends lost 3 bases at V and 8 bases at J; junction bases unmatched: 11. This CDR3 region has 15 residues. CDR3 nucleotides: TGTGCCAGCAGTGAGATGGGACAGGCAACCTCCGGCTACACCTTC. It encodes CASSEMGQATSGYTF.

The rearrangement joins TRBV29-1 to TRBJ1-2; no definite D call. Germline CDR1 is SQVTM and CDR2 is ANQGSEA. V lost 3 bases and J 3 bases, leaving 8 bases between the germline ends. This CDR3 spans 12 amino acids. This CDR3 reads CSVDSEHYGYTF. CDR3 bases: TGCAGCGTTGATTCAGAACACTATGGCTACACCTTC.

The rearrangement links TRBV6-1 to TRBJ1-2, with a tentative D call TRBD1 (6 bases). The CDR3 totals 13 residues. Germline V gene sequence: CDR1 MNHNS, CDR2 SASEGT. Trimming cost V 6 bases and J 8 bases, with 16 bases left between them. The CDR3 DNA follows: TGTGCCAGCAGCTTGGTGGGGGGGCACGGCTACACCTTC. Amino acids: CASSLVGGHGYTF.

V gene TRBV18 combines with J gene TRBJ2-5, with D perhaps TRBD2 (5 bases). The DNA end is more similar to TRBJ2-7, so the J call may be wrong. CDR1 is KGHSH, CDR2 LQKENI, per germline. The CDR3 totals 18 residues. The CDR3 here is CASSPISGGYSLSYEQYF. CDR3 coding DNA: TGTGCCAGCTCACCAATCTCAGGCGGGTACAGCTTAAGCTACGAGCAGTACTTC.

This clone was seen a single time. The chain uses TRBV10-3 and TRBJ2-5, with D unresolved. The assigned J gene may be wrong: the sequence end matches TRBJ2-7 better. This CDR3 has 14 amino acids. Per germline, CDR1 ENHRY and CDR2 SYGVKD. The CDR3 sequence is CAISEGRRLYEQYF. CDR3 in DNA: TGTGCCATCAGTGAAGGTAGGCGGTTGTACGAGCAGTACTTC.

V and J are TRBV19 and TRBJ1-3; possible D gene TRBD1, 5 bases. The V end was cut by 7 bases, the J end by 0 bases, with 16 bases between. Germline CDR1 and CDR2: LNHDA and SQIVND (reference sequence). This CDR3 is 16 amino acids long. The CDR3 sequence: CASTPRGRISGNTIYF. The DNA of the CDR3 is TGTGCCAGTACCCCAAGGGGCCGGATCTCTGGAAACACCATATATTTT.

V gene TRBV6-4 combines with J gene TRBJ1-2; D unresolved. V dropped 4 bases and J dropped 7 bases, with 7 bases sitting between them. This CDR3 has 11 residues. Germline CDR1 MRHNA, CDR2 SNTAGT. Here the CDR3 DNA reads TGTGCCAGCAGTGGGGCCGGTGGCTACACCTTC. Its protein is CASSGAGGYTF.

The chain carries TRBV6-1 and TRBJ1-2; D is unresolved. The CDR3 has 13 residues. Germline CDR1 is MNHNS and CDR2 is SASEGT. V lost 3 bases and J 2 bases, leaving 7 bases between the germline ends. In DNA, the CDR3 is TGTGCCAGCAGTGAGGCACAAAACTATGGCTACACCTTC. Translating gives CASSEAQNYGYTF.

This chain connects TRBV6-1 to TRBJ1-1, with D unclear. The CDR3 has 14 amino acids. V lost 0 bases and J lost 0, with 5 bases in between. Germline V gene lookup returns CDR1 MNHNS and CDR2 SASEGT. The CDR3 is CASSEATVNTEAFF. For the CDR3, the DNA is TGTGCCAGCAGTGAAGCCACAGTGAACACTGAAGCTTTCTTT.

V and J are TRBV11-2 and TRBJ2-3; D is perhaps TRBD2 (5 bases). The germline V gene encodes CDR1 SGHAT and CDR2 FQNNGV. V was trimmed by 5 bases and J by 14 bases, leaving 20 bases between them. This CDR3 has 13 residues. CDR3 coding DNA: TGTGCCAGCAGCCTCAGGACTGCTACCATGTTGTATTTT. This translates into CASSLRTATMLYF. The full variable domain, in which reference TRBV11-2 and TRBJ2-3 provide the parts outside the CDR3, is EAGVAQSPRYKIIEKRQSVAFWCNPISGHATLYWYQQILGQGPKLLIQFQNNGVVDDSQLPKDRFSAERLKGVDSTLKIQPAKLEDSAVYLCASSLRTATMLYFGPGTRLTVL.

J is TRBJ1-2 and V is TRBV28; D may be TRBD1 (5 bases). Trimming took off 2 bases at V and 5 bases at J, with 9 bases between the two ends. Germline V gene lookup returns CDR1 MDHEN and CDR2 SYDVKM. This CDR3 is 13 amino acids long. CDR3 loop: CASSLRGLYGYTF. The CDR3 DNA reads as TGTGCCAGCAGTTTAAGGGGTCTGTATGGCTACACCTTC.

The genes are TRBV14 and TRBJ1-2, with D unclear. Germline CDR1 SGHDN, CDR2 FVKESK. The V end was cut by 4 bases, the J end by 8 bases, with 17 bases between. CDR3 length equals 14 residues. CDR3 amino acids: CASSRTLTSSGYTF. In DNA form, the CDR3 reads TGTGCCAGCAGCCGCACATTAACCTCATCGGGCTACACCTTC.

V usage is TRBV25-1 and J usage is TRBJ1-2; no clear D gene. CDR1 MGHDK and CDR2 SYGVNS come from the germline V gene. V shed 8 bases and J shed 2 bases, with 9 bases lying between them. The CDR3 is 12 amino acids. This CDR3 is CASYGLNYGYTF. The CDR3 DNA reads TGTGCCAGCTACGGACTCAACTATGGCTACACCTTC.

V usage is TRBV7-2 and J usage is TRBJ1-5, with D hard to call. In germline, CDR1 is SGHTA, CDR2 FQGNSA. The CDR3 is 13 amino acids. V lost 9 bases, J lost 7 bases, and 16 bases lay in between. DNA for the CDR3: TGTGCCAGTGTAAGGGAGGGCGGGCAGCCCCAGCATTTT. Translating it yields CASVREGGQPQHF.

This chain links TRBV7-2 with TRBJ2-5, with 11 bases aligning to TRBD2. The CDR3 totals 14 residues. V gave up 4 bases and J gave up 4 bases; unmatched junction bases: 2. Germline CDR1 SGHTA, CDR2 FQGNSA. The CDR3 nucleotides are TGTGCCAGCAGCTCCGGGACTAGCGGAGAGACCCAGTACTTC. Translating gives CASSSGTSGETQYF.

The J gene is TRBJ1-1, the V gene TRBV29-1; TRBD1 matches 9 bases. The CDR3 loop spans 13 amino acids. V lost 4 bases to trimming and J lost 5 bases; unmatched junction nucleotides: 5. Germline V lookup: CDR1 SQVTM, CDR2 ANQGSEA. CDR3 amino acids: CSVGAGTGTEAFF. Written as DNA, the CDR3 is TGCAGCGTTGGGGCCGGGACAGGGACTGAAGCTTTCTTT. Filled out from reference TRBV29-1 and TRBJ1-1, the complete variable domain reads SAVISQKPSRDICQRGTSLTIQCQVDSQVTMMFWYRQQPGQSLTLIATANQGSEATYESGFVIDKFPISRPNLTFSTLTVSNMSPEDSSIYLCSVGAGTGTEAFFGQGTRLTVV.

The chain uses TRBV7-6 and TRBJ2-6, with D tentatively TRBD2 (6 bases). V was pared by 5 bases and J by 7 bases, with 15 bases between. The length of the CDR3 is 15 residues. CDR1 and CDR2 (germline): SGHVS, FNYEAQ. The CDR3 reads CASSPTDGGANVLTF. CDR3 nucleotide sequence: TGTGCCAGCAGCCCGACGGACGGGGGAGCCAACGTCCTGACTTTC.

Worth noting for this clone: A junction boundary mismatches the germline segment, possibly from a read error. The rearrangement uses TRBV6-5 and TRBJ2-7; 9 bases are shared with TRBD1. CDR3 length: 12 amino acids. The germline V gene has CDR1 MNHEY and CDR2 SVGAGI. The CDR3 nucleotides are TGTGCCAGCAGTTCGCCGGGACAGGGAAAGGACTTC. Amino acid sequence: CASSSPGQGKDF.

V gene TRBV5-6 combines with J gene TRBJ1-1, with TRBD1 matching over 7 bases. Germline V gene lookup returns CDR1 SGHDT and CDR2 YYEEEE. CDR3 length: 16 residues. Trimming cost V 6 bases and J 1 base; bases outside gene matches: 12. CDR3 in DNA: TGTGCCAGCACCCCTGGAACAGGGGCCCGGAACACTGAAGCTTTCTTT. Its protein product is CASTPGTGARNTEAFF.

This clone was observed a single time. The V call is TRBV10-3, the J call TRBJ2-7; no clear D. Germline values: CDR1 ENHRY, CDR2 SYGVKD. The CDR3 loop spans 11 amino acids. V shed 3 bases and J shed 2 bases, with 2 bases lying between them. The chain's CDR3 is CAISDTYEQYF. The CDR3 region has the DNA TGTGCCATCAGTGACACCTACGAGCAGTACTTC.

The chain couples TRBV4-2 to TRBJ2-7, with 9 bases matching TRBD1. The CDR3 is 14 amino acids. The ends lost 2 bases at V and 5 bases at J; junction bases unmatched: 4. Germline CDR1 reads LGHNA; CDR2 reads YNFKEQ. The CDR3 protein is CASSQLTGGHEQYF. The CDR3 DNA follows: TGTGCCAGCAGCCAACTGACAGGGGGACACGAGCAGTACTTC.

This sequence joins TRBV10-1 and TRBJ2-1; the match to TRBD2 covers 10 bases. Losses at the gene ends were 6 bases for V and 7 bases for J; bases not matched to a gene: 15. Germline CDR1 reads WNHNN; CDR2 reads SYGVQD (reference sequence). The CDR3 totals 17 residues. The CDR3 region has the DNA TGCGCCAGCAGCCAGCGGGAGGGCACCCCTGAGAGAAATGAGCAGTTCTTC. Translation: CASSQREGTPERNEQFF.

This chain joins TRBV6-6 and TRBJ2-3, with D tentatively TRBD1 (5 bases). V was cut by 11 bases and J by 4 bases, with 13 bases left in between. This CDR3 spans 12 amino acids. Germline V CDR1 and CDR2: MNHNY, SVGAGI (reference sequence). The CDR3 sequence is CAVKAGSDTQYF. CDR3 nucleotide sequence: TGTGCCGTAAAGGCAGGGTCAGATACGCAGTATTTT.